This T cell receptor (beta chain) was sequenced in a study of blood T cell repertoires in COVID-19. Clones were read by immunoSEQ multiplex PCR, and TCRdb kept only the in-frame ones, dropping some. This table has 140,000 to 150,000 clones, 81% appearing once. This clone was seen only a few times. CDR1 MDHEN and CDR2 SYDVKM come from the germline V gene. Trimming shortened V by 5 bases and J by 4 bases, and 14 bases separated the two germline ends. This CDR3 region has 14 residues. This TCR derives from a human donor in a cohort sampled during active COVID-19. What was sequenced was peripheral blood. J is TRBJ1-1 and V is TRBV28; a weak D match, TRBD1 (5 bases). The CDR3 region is CASSDEVRGTEAFF. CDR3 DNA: TGTGCCAGCAGTGACGAGGTTAGGGGCACTGAAGCTTTCTTT.